The T cell receptor beta chain described here comes from a study of blood T cells in healthy people across ages. This clonotype showed up just a few times. A second PCR, run for roughly 7 to 12 cycles, used a sample-barcoded 5' primer plus a J-beta primer mix. A single record per CDR3 protein comes from TCRdb applying MiXCR to the 5' RACE reads. The repertoire includes 600,000 to 850,000 distinct CDR3 sequences, 25% of them detected once, and under 10% sits in the top ten. The CDR3 totals 13 residues. CDR1 is SNHLY, CDR2 FYNNEI, per germline. Trimming pared 7 bases from V and 1 base from J, leaving 10 bases between. In addition, the sample was reused for a study of T cells of mothers and their children. Per that paper: The search for persistent microchimeric T cell clones detected none.

The receptor was derived from a boy between 10 and 17 years old in good health. This chain uses TRBV2 with TRBJ1-1, with unresolved D. Sequenced material: blood. The CDR3 nucleotides are TGTGCCAGCAATCGGGCCCCGAACACTGAAGCTTTCTTT. It is translated as CASNRAPNTEAFF.